This T cell receptor beta chain was recorded in a study of blood T cell repertoires in COVID-19. Turning to the study itself: Acute and convalescent COVID-19 samples came from the United States, Italy and Spain.

The CDR3 is made up of 18 amino acids. CDR1 SQVTM and CDR2 ANQGSEA come from the germline V gene. The V gene end was trimmed by 6 bases and the J gene end by 5 bases; junction bases not matched to a gene: 20. As handled by the study authors: Reference gene primer amplification yielded estimated nucleated cell counts. Generated by immunoSEQ multiplex PCR, the TCRdb table keeps only in-frame clones and is missing some. The V and J calls and clone size were taken over from that table, and D and trimming were inferred from the DNA. The sample includes about 46,000 clones, about 86% of them seen just once. Individuals drawn from approximately 26 US areas were roughly 18 to 100 years old. Assignment of participants to cohorts was predicated upon participant-reported clinical history.

The chain employs TRBV29-1 and TRBJ2-1; 9 bases match TRBD1. The source is a woman aged 45-65 years who had recovered from COVID-19. Sequenced input: PBMCs or T cells enriched from blood (not recorded which). The CDR3 protein is CSVTLSWTGTGRDNEQFF. In nucleotides, the CDR3 is TGCAGCGTGACCTTATCCTGGACCGGGACAGGGCGTGACAATGAGCAGTTCTTC.